This is a list of T cell receptor beta chains from one sample in a study of cytomegalovirus exposure and HLA in healthy donors. Measured with immunoSEQ multiplex PCR; TCRdb has only the in-frame clones, and not every one. The clone table shows roughly 79,000 clones, with the ten largest holding around 4.4%. The specimen was PBMCs. These receptors all come from a man aged 30 to 45 in good health and CMV-seronegative. Both conserved end residues are part of each CDR3. Fields, in order: V gene, D gene, J gene, CDR3 DNA, CDR3 protein. D genes are given only for firm matches.

V: TRBV2; D: TRBD2; J: TRBJ2-5; DNA: TGTGCCAGCTTGGGACTAGCGGGGGGTCGAAGGACCCAGTACTTC; CDR3: CASLGLAGGRRTQYF
V: TRBV4-1; D: TRBD1; J: TRBJ2-2; DNA: TGCGCCAGCAGCCTGGGGACAGGTCATACCGGGGAGCTGTTTTTT; CDR3: CASSLGTGHTGELFF
V: TRBV7-9; D: NA; J: TRBJ1-2; DNA: TGTGCCAGCAGCTTAGCGTCAGGGAACTATGGCTACACCTTC; CDR3: CASSLASGNYGYTF
V: TRBV7-3; D: TRBD2; J: TRBJ2-7; DNA: TGTGCCAGCAGCACGACTAGCGGGGCCCCTACGTACTTC; CDR3: CASSTTSGAPTYF
V: TRBV14; D: NA; J: TRBJ2-7; DNA: TGTGCCAGCAGCCGTAGTTCCTACGAGCAGTACTTC; CDR3: CASSRSSYEQYF
V: TRBV19; D: TRBD2; J: TRBJ2-7; DNA: TGTGCCAGCCGGACGGGAGGTTCCTCCTACGAGCAGTACTTC; CDR3: CASRTGGSSYEQYF
V: TRBV5-1; D: NA; J: TRBJ2-3; DNA: TGCGCCAGCAGCTCGAACAGGGGCACAGATACGCAGTATTTT; CDR3: CASSSNRGTDTQYF
V: TRBV11-3; D: NA; J: TRBJ1-1; DNA: TGTGCCAGCAGCGCGGGGAACACTGAAGCTTTCTTT; CDR3: CASSAGNTEAFF
V: TRBV7-8; D: TRBD2; J: TRBJ2-5; DNA: TGTGCCAGCAGCTTGCTAGCGGGGGGCCTCCAAGAGACCCAGTACTTC; CDR3: CASSLLAGGLQETQYF
V: TRBV4-2; D: TRBD1; J: TRBJ2-7; DNA: TGTGCCAGCAGCCAAGAAGGGACAGGGGTGTACGAGCAGTACTTC; CDR3: CASSQEGTGVYEQYF
V: TRBV6-1; D: NA; J: TRBJ2-7; DNA: TGTGCCAGCAGTGGCTTCCAACAGGACTACGAGCAGTACTTC; CDR3: CASSGFQQDYEQYF
V: TRBV6-5; D: TRBD1; J: TRBJ1-1; DNA: TGTGCCAGCAGTACTCGGACAGGGTACGGAGCTTTCTTT; CDR3: CASSTRTGYGAFF
V: TRBV11-2; D: TRBD1; J: TRBJ1-2; DNA: TGTGCCAGCAGCTTAGAGCCGGGACAGGGCTATGGCTACACCTTC; CDR3: CASSLEPGQGYGYTF
V: TRBV18; D: NA; J: TRBJ2-5; DNA: TGTGCCAGCTCATCTGGACAGCTCACTCAAGAGACCCAGTACTTC; CDR3: CASSSGQLTQETQYF
V: TRBV29-1; D: TRBD1; J: TRBJ1-1; DNA: TGCAGCGTTGAGGAGGGGGCAGCTTTCTTT; CDR3: CSVEEGAAFF
V: TRBV10-3; D: TRBD2; J: TRBJ2-7; DNA: TGTGCCATCATGGAGGGCGGGGGGCGCAGGGACGAGCAGTACTTC; CDR3: CAIMEGGGRRDEQYF
V: TRBV5-6; D: TRBD1; J: TRBJ1-2; DNA: TGTGCCAGCAGCTTGGACAGGGGGCAGGGCTACACCTTC; CDR3: CASSLDRGQGYTF
V: TRBV15; D: NA; J: TRBJ1-5; DNA: TGTGCCACCAGCAGAGATGATGGGGAGGGCAATCAGCCCCAGCATTTT; CDR3: CATSRDDGEGNQPQHF
V: TRBV2; D: TRBD1; J: TRBJ2-7; DNA: TGTGCCAGCAGTGTGACAGGGGGCTACGAGCAGTACTTC; CDR3: CASSVTGGYEQYF
V: TRBV9; D: TRBD1; J: TRBJ2-7; DNA: TGTGCCAGCAGCAATGATCGCGACAGGGGGAACTACGAGCAGTACTTC; CDR3: CASSNDRDRGNYEQYF
V: TRBV5-4; D: NA; J: TRBJ2-7; DNA: TGTGCCAGCAGCTTGGAAGCCCAATCCTACGAGCAGTACTTC; CDR3: CASSLEAQSYEQYF
V: TRBV6-4; D: TRBD2; J: TRBJ2-3; DNA: TGTGCCAGCAGTGACCCGACTAGCGGGGGGACCCTTACGCAGTATTTT; CDR3: CASSDPTSGGTLTQYF
V: TRBV5-6; D: NA; J: TRBJ2-5; DNA: TGTGCCAGCAGCTTGGTCGACTCCCGAGAGACCCAGTACTTC; CDR3: CASSLVDSRETQYF
V: TRBV5-1; D: NA; J: TRBJ2-1; DNA: TGCGCCAGCAGCTTAGGGCCTAGGCAGGGGAGCAGAAATGAGCAGTTCTTC; CDR3: CASSLGPRQGSRNEQFF
V: TRBV5-1; D: NA; J: TRBJ1-2; DNA: TGCGCCAGCAGCCAATCCGGAGGCACAGCGCGGTATGGCTACACCTTC; CDR3: CASSQSGGTARYGYTF
V: TRBV6-5; D: NA; J: TRBJ2-2; DNA: TGTGCCAGCAGGTCCTACAGGGTAGTGACCGGGGAGCTGTTTTTT; CDR3: CASRSYRVVTGELFF
V: TRBV2; D: TRBD1; J: TRBJ1-4; DNA: TGTGCCAGCACCATACAGGGGGCAACTAATGAAAAACTGTTTTTT; CDR3: CASTIQGATNEKLFF
V: TRBV28; D: TRBD1; J: TRBJ2-1; DNA: TGTGCCAGCAGTTCCCCGACAGGGGGCCACAATGAGCAGTTCTTC; CDR3: CASSSPTGGHNEQFF
V: TRBV4-1; D: NA; J: TRBJ2-3; DNA: TGCGCCAGCAGCCACCCGGCGGGATTGTTTACAGATACGCAGTATTTT; CDR3: CASSHPAGLFTDTQYF
V: TRBV9; D: NA; J: TRBJ1-3; DNA: TGTGCCAGCAGCGGGGAGGCTGGAAACACCATATATTTT; CDR3: CASSGEAGNTIYF
V: TRBV7-8; D: TRBD2; J: TRBJ2-5; DNA: TGTGCCAGCAGCTCAGGGACTAGAAGTCAAGAGACCCAGTACTTC; CDR3: CASSSGTRSQETQYF
V: TRBV4-3; D: NA; J: TRBJ1-1; DNA: TGCGCCAGCAGCCAAGATATGAACACTGAAGCTTTCTTT; CDR3: CASSQDMNTEAFF
V: TRBV7-9; D: TRBD1; J: TRBJ2-7; DNA: TGTGCCAGCAGCATACCAGACAGGGGAACCTACGAGCAGTACTTC; CDR3: CASSIPDRGTYEQYF
V: TRBV4-1; D: TRBD1; J: TRBJ1-6; DNA: TGCGCCAGCAGCCAGCCTTTGGGACAGGGGAATAATTCACCCCTCCACTTT; CDR3: CASSQPLGQGNNSPLHF
V: TRBV2; D: TRBD1; J: TRBJ1-5; DNA: TGTGCCAGCAGTGCCGACAGGGAAGGCAATCAGCCCCAGCATTTT; CDR3: CASSADREGNQPQHF
V: TRBV27; D: NA; J: TRBJ2-7; DNA: TGTGCCAGCAGTTCCATAACCGGGAGAGGCCACGAGCAGTACTTC; CDR3: CASSSITGRGHEQYF
V: TRBV19; D: TRBD1; J: TRBJ2-2; DNA: TGTGCCAGTAGCACGGGACCTCAGGGGGCCGGGGAGCTGTTTTTT; CDR3: CASSTGPQGAGELFF
V: TRBV5-1; D: NA; J: TRBJ2-1; DNA: TGCGCCAGCAGCTGGGGAGACACTTACAATGAGCAGTTCTTC; CDR3: CASSWGDTYNEQFF
V: TRBV5-8; D: NA; J: TRBJ2-5; DNA: TGTGCCAGCAGCCGGGGGAGAGTGGAGACCCAGTACTTC; CDR3: CASSRGRVETQYF
V: TRBV9; D: NA; J: TRBJ2-3; DNA: TGTGCCAGCAGCGTAGGGGGCACGCAGTATTTT; CDR3: CASSVGGTQYF
V: TRBV5-1; D: NA; J: TRBJ2-1; DNA: TGCGCCAGCAGCTTGGAGGAGATCAATGAGCAGTTCTTC; CDR3: CASSLEEINEQFF